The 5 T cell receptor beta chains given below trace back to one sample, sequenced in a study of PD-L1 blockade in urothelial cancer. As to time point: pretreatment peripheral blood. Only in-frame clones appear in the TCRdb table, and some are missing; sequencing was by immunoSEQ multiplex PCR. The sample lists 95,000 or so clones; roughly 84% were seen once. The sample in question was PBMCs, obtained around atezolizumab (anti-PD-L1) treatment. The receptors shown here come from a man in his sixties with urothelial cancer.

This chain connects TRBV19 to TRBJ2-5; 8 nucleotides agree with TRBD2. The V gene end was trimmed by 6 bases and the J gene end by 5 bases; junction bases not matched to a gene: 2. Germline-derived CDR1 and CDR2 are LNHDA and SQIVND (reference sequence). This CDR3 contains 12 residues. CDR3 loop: CASSPGGETQYF. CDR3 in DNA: TGTGCCAGTAGCCCGGGGGGGGAGACCCAGTACTTC. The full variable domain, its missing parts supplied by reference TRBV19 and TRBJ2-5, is DGGITQSPKYLFRKEGQNVTLSCEQNLNHDAMYWYRQDPGQGLRLIYYSQIVNDFQKGDIAEGYSVSREKKESFPLTVTSAQKNPTAFYLCASSPGGETQYFGPGTRLLVL.

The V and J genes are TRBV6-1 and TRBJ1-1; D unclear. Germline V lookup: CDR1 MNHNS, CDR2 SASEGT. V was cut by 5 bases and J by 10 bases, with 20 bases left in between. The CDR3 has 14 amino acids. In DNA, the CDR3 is TGTGCCAGCAGTACCACCTCAAGTCGGGGAGTAGCTTTCTTT. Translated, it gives CASSTTSSRGVAFF.

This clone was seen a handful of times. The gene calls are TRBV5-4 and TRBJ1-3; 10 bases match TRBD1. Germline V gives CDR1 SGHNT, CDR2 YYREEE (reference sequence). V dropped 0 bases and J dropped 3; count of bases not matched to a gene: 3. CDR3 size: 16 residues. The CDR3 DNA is TGTGCCAGCAGCTTGGGACAGGGGGCGGTTGGAAACACCATATATTTT. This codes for CASSLGQGAVGNTIYF.

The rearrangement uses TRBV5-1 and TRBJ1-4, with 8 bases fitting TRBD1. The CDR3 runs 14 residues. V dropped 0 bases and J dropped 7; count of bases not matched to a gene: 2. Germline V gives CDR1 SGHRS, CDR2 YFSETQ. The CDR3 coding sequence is TGCGCCAGCAGCTTGGGACAGGGGACTGAAAAACTGTTTTTT. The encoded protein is CASSLGQGTEKLFF.

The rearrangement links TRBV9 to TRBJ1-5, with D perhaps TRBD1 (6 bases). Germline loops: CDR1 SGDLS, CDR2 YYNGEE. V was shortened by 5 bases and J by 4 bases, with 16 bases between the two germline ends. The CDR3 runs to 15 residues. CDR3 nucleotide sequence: TGTGCCAGCAGTAGGGGGGGGTCGCCAAATCAGCCCCAGCATTTT. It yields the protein CASSRGGSPNQPQHF.